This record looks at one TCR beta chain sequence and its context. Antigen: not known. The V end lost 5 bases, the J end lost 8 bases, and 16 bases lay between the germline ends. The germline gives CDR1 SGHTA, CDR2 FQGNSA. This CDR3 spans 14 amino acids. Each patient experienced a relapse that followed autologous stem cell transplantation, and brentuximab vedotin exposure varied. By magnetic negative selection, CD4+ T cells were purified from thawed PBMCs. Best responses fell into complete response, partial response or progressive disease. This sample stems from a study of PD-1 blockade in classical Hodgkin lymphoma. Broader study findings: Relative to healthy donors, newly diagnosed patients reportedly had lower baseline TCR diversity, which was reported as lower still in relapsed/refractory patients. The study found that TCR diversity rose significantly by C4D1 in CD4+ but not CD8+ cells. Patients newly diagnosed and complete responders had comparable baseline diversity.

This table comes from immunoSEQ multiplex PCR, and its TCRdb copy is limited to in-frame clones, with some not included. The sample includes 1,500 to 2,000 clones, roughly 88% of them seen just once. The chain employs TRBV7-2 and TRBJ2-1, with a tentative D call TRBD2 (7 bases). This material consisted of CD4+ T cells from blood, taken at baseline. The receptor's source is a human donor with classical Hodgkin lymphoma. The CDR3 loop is CASSRPGRGDEQFF. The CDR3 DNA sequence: TGTGCCAGCAGCCGCCCTGGGAGGGGGGATGAGCAGTTCTTC.